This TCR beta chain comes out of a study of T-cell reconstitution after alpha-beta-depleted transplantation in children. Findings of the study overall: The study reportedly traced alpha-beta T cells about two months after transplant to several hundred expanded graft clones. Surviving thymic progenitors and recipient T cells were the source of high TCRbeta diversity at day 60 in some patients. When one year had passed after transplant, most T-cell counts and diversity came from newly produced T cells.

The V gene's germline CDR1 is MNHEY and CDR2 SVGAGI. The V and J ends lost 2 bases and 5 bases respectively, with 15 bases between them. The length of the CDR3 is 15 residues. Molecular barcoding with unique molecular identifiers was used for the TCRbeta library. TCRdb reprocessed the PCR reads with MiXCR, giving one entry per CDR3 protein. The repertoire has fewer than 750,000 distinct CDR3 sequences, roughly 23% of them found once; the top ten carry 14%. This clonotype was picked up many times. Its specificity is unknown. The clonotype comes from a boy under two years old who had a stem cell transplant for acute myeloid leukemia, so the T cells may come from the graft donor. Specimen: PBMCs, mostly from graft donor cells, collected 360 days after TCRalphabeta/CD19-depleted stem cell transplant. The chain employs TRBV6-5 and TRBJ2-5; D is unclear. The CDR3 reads CASSYGRAPFETQYF. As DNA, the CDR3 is TGTGCCAGCAGTTACGGTCGGGCCCCATTCGAGACCCAGTACTTC.